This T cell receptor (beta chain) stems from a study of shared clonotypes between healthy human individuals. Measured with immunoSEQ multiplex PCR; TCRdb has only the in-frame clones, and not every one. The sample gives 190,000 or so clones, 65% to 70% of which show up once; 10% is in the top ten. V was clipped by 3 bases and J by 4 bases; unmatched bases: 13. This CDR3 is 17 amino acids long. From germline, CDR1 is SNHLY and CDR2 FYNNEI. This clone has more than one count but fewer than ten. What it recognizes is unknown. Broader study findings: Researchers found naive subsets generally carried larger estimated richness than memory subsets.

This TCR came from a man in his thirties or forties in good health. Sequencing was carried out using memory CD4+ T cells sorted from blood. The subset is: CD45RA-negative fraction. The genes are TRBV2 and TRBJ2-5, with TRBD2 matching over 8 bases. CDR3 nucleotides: TGTGCCAGCAGTGATCTAGCGGGCGATCCCCTGTTAGAGACCCAGTACTTC. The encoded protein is CASSDLAGDPLLETQYF.